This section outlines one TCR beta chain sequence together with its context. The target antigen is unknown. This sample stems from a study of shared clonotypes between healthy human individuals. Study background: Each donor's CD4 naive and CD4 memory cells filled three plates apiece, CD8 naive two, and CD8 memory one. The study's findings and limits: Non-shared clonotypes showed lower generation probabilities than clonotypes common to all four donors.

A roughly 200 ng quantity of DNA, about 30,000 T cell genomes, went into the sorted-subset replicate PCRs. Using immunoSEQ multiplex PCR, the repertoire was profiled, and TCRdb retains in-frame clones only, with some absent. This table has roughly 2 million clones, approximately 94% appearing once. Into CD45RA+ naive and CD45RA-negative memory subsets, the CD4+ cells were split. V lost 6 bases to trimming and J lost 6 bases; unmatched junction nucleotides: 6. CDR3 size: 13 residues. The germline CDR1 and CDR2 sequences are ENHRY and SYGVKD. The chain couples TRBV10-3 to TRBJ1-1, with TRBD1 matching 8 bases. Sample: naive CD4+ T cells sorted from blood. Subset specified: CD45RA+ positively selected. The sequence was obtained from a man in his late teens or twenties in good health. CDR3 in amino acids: CAIRGDRGSEAFF. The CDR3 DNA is TGTGCCATCAGGGGAGACAGGGGTTCTGAAGCTTTCTTT.